The next 23 T cell receptor beta chains were all read from a single sample in a study of T-cell memory formation after mild COVID-19. MiXCR, applied by TCRdb to the 5' RACE reads, yields one record per CDR3 protein. The sample contains over 500,000 distinct CDR3 sequences, 15% to 20% of which appear only once. Specimen: PBMCs or a T cell subset sorted from them (not recorded which). The receptors derive from an adult woman who had mild COVID-19 (a few samples of this study predate the infection). Cell type and time point are not known.

The sample holds many counts of this clonotype. The chain couples TRBV11-2 to TRBJ1-2, with 7 bases aligning to TRBD1. The CDR3 length is 17 residues. V dropped 3 bases and J dropped 7; count of bases not matched to a gene: 17. CDR1 SGHAT and CDR2 FQNNGV come from the germline V gene. CDR3 bases: TGTGCCAGCAGCTTCGGGGGGACAGCCAAAATGGAAGGTGGCTACACCTTC. As protein: CASSFGGTAKMEGGYTF.

The chain links TRBV7-8 to TRBJ1-3; no clear D gene. V dropped 0 bases and J dropped 0 bases, with 9 bases sitting between them. Germline CDR1 is SGHVS and CDR2 is FQNEAQ. This CDR3 region has 16 residues. DNA for the CDR3: TGTGCCAGCAGCTTAGCCACCTATTCCTCTGGAAACACCATATATTTT. Translated: CASSLATYSSGNTIYF.

This clonotype came up a few times. This chain connects TRBV6-1 to TRBJ2-3; the D is unclear. Germline CDR1 is MNHNS and CDR2 is SASEGT. The length of the CDR3 is 15 residues. The V end lost 3 bases, the J end lost 0 bases, and 10 bases lay between the germline ends. CDR3 nucleotides: TGTGCCAGCAGTGACAGTTTGGCTAGCACAGATACGCAGTATTTT. Translated: CASSDSLASTDTQYF.

The chain links TRBV4-1 to TRBJ2-3, with D unclear. The germline V and J ends were trimmed by 3 bases and 5 bases, with 9 bases remaining between them. Germline V gives CDR1 MGHRA, CDR2 YSYEKL. This CDR3 region has 13 residues. In DNA, the CDR3 is TGCGCCAGCAGCCAGATAGAAAGAGATACGCAGTATTTT. Residues: CASSQIERDTQYF.

V usage is TRBV20-1 and J usage is TRBJ1-4; a weak D match, TRBD1 (5 bases). The CDR3 is 14 residues long. Trimming shortened V by 1 base and J by 10 bases, and 16 bases separated the two germline ends. Germline V gene data show CDR1 as DFQATT and CDR2 as SNEGSKA (reference sequence). DNA for the CDR3: TGCAGTGCTAGAGTCGGGGGAATGAATTCAAAACTGTTTTTT. Translated: CSARVGGMNSKLFF.

The CDR3 loop is CASSPGLAGGPKDTQYF. The DNA for the CDR3 is TGCGCCAGCAGCCCAGGACTAGCGGGGGGGCCCAAAGATACGCAGTATTTT. The rearrangement joins TRBV4-1 to TRBJ2-3; 15 positions match TRBD2. Trimming took 4 bases from V and 5 from J; bases not matched to a gene: 7. CDR1 MGHRA and CDR2 YSYEKL come from the germline V gene. The CDR3 has 17 amino acids.

V is TRBV11-2 and J is TRBJ1-2, with unresolved D. The V gene's germline CDR1 is SGHAT and CDR2 FQNNGV. The CDR3 extends over 13 amino acids. V was clipped by 6 bases and J by 8 bases, with 16 bases between them. CDR3 bases: TGTGCCAGCAGGTTGCCCCAGACGGGCGGCTACACCTTC. Amino acids: CASRLPQTGGYTF.

This clonotype was observed many times. The CDR3 loop is CASSFNREETQYF. The CDR3 region has the DNA TGTGCCAGCAGTTTCAACAGGGAAGAGACCCAGTACTTC. The rearrangement uses TRBV12-3 or TRBV12-4 and TRBJ2-5; perhaps TRBD1 as D (6 bases). Trimming left V 3 bases short and J 3 bases short, with 8 bases between. This CDR3 has 13 residues.

This clonotype was recorded a few times. This chain joins TRBV7-9 and TRBJ2-2, with a possible D match to TRBD2 (5 bases). Germline values: CDR1 SEHNR, CDR2 FQNEAQ (reference sequence). The CDR3 is 12 residues long. With 5 bases removed from V and 6 bases from J, the gap between germline ends came to 7 bases. The CDR3 loop reads CASSHGAGELFF. CDR3 nucleotides: TGTGCCAGCAGCCACGGGGCCGGGGAGCTGTTTTTT. Full variable domain (outside the CDR3, taken from reference TRBV7-9 and TRBJ2-2): DTGVSQNPRHKITKRGQNVTFRCDPISEHNRLYWYRQTLGQGPEFLTYFQNEAQLEKSRLLSDRFSAERPKGSFSTLEIQRTEQGDSAMYLCASSHGAGELFFGEGSRLTVL.

At least ten counts were recorded for this clonotype. This chain links TRBV7-8 with TRBJ2-1; D might be TRBD1 or TRBD2, each matching 5 bases. CDR1 is SGHVS, CDR2 FQNEAQ, per germline. The CDR3 contains 16 residues. V was clipped by 5 bases and J by 3 bases, with 17 bases between them. The DNA of the CDR3 is TGTGCCAGCAGCCCCTGGGACGGCGGTATCTACAATGAGCAGTTCTTC. It yields the protein CASSPWDGGIYNEQFF.

In this sample, this clonotype turned up a few times. The chain carries TRBV6-4 and TRBJ2-1; no definite D call. Germline V gene data show CDR1 as MRHNA and CDR2 as SNTAGT. The CDR3 spans 13 residues. Trimming cost V 10 bases and J 0 bases, with 10 bases left between them. CDR3 bases: TGTGCCACTGCGATGAGCTCCTACAATGAGCAGTTCTTC. Its translation: CATAMSSYNEQFF.

Written as DNA, the CDR3 is TGTGCCAGCAGCCGGGCGGGTAACTTGGGATACAATGAGCAGTTCTTC. It specifies CASSRAGNLGYNEQFF. V is TRBV12-3 or TRBV12-4 and J is TRBJ2-1; weak D call: TRBD2 (5 bases). The CDR3 runs 16 residues. Trimming took 6 bases from V and 4 from J, leaving 19 bases between them.

The gene calls are TRBV30 and TRBJ2-7; 9 bases line up with TRBD1. In germline, CDR1 is GTSNPN, CDR2 SVGIG (reference sequence). With 5 bases clipped from V and 2 bases from J, the junction kept 7 bases outside the gene matches. The CDR3 sequence is 14 residues long. CDR3 in amino acids: CAWEDRGIAYEQYF. CDR3 DNA sequence: TGTGCCTGGGAAGACAGGGGGATAGCCTACGAGCAGTACTTC.

The J gene is TRBJ2-7, the V gene TRBV19, with TRBD1 matching over 9 bases. CDR3 size: 19 residues. The V and J ends lost 4 bases and 4 bases, in that order; junction bases with no gene match: 20. Germline V gene lookup returns CDR1 LNHDA and CDR2 SQIVND (reference sequence). CDR3 sequence: CASSRRSRGRTGEDYEQYF. The CDR3 DNA reads as TGTGCCAGTAGTAGGAGATCCCGGGGGAGGACAGGGGAGGATTACGAGCAGTACTTC.

V and J are TRBV20-1 and TRBJ2-3; 8 bases fit TRBD2. CDR1 and CDR2 (germline): DFQATT, SNEGSKA (reference sequence). V lost 2 bases, J lost 4 bases, and 5 bases stayed unmatched. The CDR3 has 14 residues. The CDR3 reads CSARSSGGADTQYF. CDR3 sequence (DNA): TGCAGTGCTAGATCCAGCGGGGGAGCAGATACGCAGTATTTT.

In its sample, this clonotype was seen a few times. The gene calls are TRBV20-1 and TRBJ2-2; D is possibly TRBD1 (5 bases). From germline, CDR1 is DFQATT and CDR2 SNEGSKA (reference sequence). The CDR3 runs 19 residues. The V end was cut by 3 bases, the J end by 1 base, with 24 bases between. CDR3 residues: CSASVGLGRSGVNTGELFF. The CDR3 nucleotides are TGCAGTGCTAGTGTTGGGTTGGGGCGGAGTGGGGTGAACACCGGGGAGCTGTTTTTT.

The chain links TRBV11-3 to TRBJ2-2; 8 nucleotides agree with TRBD1. This CDR3 contains 16 residues. V lost 1 base and J lost 5; bases outside the gene matches: 6. CDR1 and CDR2 from the germline V gene are SGHNT and YENEEA. The CDR3 region is CASSLADGQGTGELFF. CDR3 DNA sequence: TGTGCCAGCAGCTTAGCCGACGGACAGGGAACCGGGGAGCTGTTTTTT.

The chain couples TRBV7-8 to TRBJ2-1; possible D gene TRBD1, 6 bases. CDR3 size: 15 residues. Germline-derived CDR1 and CDR2 are SGHVS and FQNEAQ. Trimming removed 4 bases from V and 2 bases from J, with 12 bases in between. The CDR3 sequence is CASSSTGITYNEQFF. The CDR3 DNA reads as TGTGCCAGCAGCTCCACAGGGATAACCTACAATGAGCAGTTCTTC.

The CDR3 is CASSQSGTGGEQYF. In DNA form, the CDR3 reads TGTGCCAGCAGCCAGAGCGGGACAGGGGGTGAGCAGTACTTC. J is TRBJ2-7 and V is TRBV2; TRBD1 aligns across 11 bases. CDR1 and CDR2 (germline): SNHLY, FYNNEI. The V and J ends lost 6 bases and 7 bases, in that order; junction bases with no gene match: 8. The CDR3 has 14 residues.

This clonotype was counted between two and nine times. The chain recombines TRBV20-1 with TRBJ1-1, with D possibly TRBD1 on 5 matching bases. The CDR3 has 12 residues. CDR1 is DFQATT, CDR2 SNEGSKA, per germline (reference sequence). With 6 bases removed from V and 3 bases from J, the gap between germline ends came to 11 bases. Here the CDR3 DNA reads TGCAGTGCCTATGACAGTGACACTGAAGCTTTCTTT. Amino acids: CSAYDSDTEAFF.

This clonotype was counted between two and nine times. The chain is built from TRBV4-3 and TRBJ2-7, with D perhaps matching TRBD2 (5 bases). CDR3 length equals 16 residues. Germline V gives CDR1 LGHNA, CDR2 YSLEER. V gave up 0 bases and J gave up 3 bases, with 15 bases separating them. The CDR3 nucleotides read TGCGCCAGCAGCCAAGATACTGCCCCGGAGGACTACGAGCAGTACTTC. Its protein product is CASSQDTAPEDYEQYF.

This clonotype has a handful of counts. The chain uses TRBV5-4 and TRBJ2-3, with D maybe TRBD2 (6 bases). V was pared by 0 bases and J by 0 bases, with 11 bases between. The CDR3 extends over 16 amino acids. Germline-derived CDR1 and CDR2 are SGHNT and YYREEE (reference sequence). CDR3: CASSLGFGSSTDTQYF. Written as DNA, the CDR3 is TGTGCCAGCAGCTTGGGTTTCGGGAGTAGCACAGATACGCAGTATTTT.

This clonotype was seen more than once but under ten times. The genes are TRBV30 and TRBJ2-3; D unclear. Trimming took off 0 bases at V and 2 bases at J, with 21 bases between the two ends. This CDR3 is 18 amino acids long. Per germline, CDR1 GTSNPN and CDR2 SVGIG (reference sequence). CDR3 residues: CAWSVGPLITVPTDTQYF. CDR3 coding DNA: TGTGCCTGGAGTGTAGGACCCCTCATCACAGTCCCCACAGATACGCAGTATTTT.